The 26 T cell receptor beta chains given below trace back to one sample, sequenced in a study of shared clonotypes between healthy human individuals. Profiled with immunoSEQ multiplex PCR; TCRdb holds only in-frame clones, not every one. This sample has around 1,000,000 clones, with 70% to 85% found just once. Input material: memory CD4+ T cells from PBMCs. Subset reported: CD45RA-negative fraction. Every receptor here comes from a man aged 18 to 30 in good health. Some clones in this sample may be carry-over from other donors' samples.

The J gene is TRBJ1-2, the V gene TRBV29-1; D is unresolved. V lost 4 bases and J 1 base, leaving 13 bases between the germline ends. The CDR3 runs to 14 residues. Germline CDR1 SQVTM, CDR2 ANQGSEA. CDR3 nucleotide sequence: TGCAGCGTTGCGGTTAAGGAAATTAACTATGGCTACACCTTC. This encodes CSVAVKEINYGYTF.

The chain uses TRBV7-9 and TRBJ2-5; no clear D gene. Trimming left V 7 bases short and J 5 bases short, with 20 bases between. The CDR3 extends over 15 amino acids. The germline V gene encodes CDR1 SEHNR and CDR2 FQNEAQ (reference sequence). CDR3 sequence (DNA): TGTGCCAGCACAGCCCCACCAGGAACCCGTGAGACCCAGTACTTC. Translation: CASTAPPGTRETQYF.

Comment on this clone: The same CDR3 arises from other DNA sequences in this sample as well. The V gene is TRBV5-1, the J gene TRBJ2-5, with 8 positions matching TRBD1. The CDR3 has 14 amino acids. Germline V CDR1 and CDR2: SGHRS, YFSETQ. With V trimmed by 0 bases and J by 2 bases, 0 bases remained unmatched. CDR3 residues: CASSLGTGQETQYF. The CDR3 DNA is TGCGCCAGCAGCTTGGGGACAGGGCAAGAGACCCAGTACTTC.

The chain employs TRBV28 and TRBJ1-3; D is unresolved. Trimming removed 0 bases from V and 0 bases from J, with 9 bases in between. CDR1 and CDR2 (germline): MDHEN, SYDVKM. CDR3 length: 16 residues. Here the CDR3 reads CASSLCWFVSGNTIYF. The CDR3 DNA sequence: TGTGCCAGCAGTTTATGCTGGTTCGTCTCTGGAAACACCATATATTTT.

The J gene is TRBJ2-7, the V gene TRBV27; maybe TRBD1 (6 bases). This CDR3 spans 13 amino acids. Trimming shortened V by 6 bases and J by 2 bases, and 11 bases separated the two germline ends. Looked up from germline, CDR1 is MNHEY and CDR2 is SMNVEV (reference sequence). The CDR3 loop reads CASSRDTAYEQYF. The CDR3 DNA sequence: TGTGCCAGCAGCCGGGACACTGCCTACGAGCAGTACTTC.

The chain has TRBV28 and TRBJ1-4; D not certain. The V end lost 5 bases, the J end lost 0 bases, and 10 bases lay between the germline ends. The CDR3 runs to 15 residues. Germline CDR1 and CDR2: MDHEN and SYDVKM. The CDR3, as DNA: TGTGCCAGCAGTACACCCAGTGCAACTAATGAAAAACTGTTTTTT. This sequence encodes CASSTPSATNEKLFF. Full variable domain (rest looked up from reference TRBV28 and TRBJ1-4): DVKVTQSSRYLVKRTGEKVFLECVQDMDHENMFWYRQDPGLGLRLIYFSYDVKMKEKGDIPEGYSVSREKKERFSLILESASTNQTSMYLCASSTPSATNEKLFFGSGTQLSVL.

The chain has TRBV18 and TRBJ2-7, with D uncertain. V lost 2 bases and J 2 bases, leaving 13 bases between the germline ends. The CDR3 runs to 15 residues. CDR1 and CDR2 from the germline V gene are KGHSH and LQKENI. This CDR3 is CASSPGQPLTYEQYF. The DNA of the CDR3 is TGTGCCAGCTCACCAGGGCAGCCCTTAACCTACGAGCAGTACTTC.

The V call is TRBV11-2, the J call TRBJ2-5, with no clear D. CDR1 SGHAT and CDR2 FQNNGV come from the germline V gene. With 1 base removed from V and 2 bases from J, the gap between germline ends came to 11 bases. The CDR3 covers 15 residues. The CDR3 DNA sequence: TGTGCCAGCAGCTTAGCATTCGTCTATCAAGAGACCCAGTACTTC. Translating it yields CASSLAFVYQETQYF.

V gene TRBV4-3 combines with J gene TRBJ1-4, with 8 positions matching TRBD1. Trimming at V came to 3 bases and at J to 5 bases, leaving 2 bases not matched to a gene. Germline V gives CDR1 LGHNA, CDR2 YSLEER. This CDR3 comprises 14 residues. The CDR3 reads CASSQTGANEKLFF. CDR3 sequence (DNA): TGCGCCAGCAGCCAGACAGGGGCCAATGAAAAACTGTTTTTT.

The V and J genes are TRBV5-4 and TRBJ1-2; possible D gene TRBD1, 6 bases. The CDR3 has 15 amino acids. Germline loops: CDR1 SGHNT, CDR2 YYREEE (reference sequence). Trimming left V 1 base short and J 8 bases short, with 18 bases between. CDR3 DNA: TGTGCCAGCAGCTTGAATCAGGGGTTGCAGTTGGGCTACACCTTC. As protein: CASSLNQGLQLGYTF.

This chain joins TRBV7-9 and TRBJ2-7; D may be TRBD1 or TRBD2 (5 bases each). The ends were cut back, 4 bases at V and 4 bases at J, with 17 bases in the middle. The CDR3 is made up of 15 amino acids. Germline V gives CDR1 SEHNR, CDR2 FQNEAQ (reference sequence). The CDR3 region is CASSSPRDGAYEQYF. The DNA of the CDR3 is TGTGCCAGCAGCTCACCCCGGGACGGGGCTTACGAGCAGTACTTC.

The chain joins TRBV5-1 to TRBJ2-2; D ambiguous. The germline V gene encodes CDR1 SGHRS and CDR2 YFSETQ. The length of the CDR3 is 15 residues. Trimming removed 1 base from V and 2 bases from J, with 9 bases in between. CDR3: CASSLKVGNTGELFF. The CDR3 DNA follows: TGCGCCAGCAGCTTGAAAGTGGGAAACACCGGGGAGCTGTTTTTT.

The gene calls are TRBV27 and TRBJ2-2; possibly TRBD2 for D (6 bases). Germline CDR1 is MNHEY and CDR2 is SMNVEV (reference sequence). Trimming took off 3 bases at V and 3 bases at J, with 14 bases between the two ends. The CDR3 is 16 residues long. CDR3 nucleotides: TGTGCCAGCAGTTTTACCGCGGGGAGGTACACCGGGGAGCTGTTTTTT. This gives the protein CASSFTAGRYTGELFF.

In its sample, this clone was seen once. The chain couples TRBV2 to TRBJ2-7; a weak D match, TRBD1 (5 bases). Trimming took off 7 bases at V and 2 bases at J, with 18 bases between the two ends. Per germline, CDR1 SNHLY and CDR2 FYNNEI. The CDR3 covers 15 residues. As DNA, the CDR3 is TGTGCCAGCACCCAGGAAACAGGTCTAACCTACGAGCAGTACTTC. Residues: CASTQETGLTYEQYF.

The rearrangement uses TRBV6-6 and TRBJ1-3; D not certain. V shed 2 bases and J shed 4 bases, with 9 bases lying between them. The CDR3 loop spans 14 amino acids. The germline V gene encodes CDR1 MNHNY and CDR2 SVGAGI (reference sequence). CDR3 in DNA: TGTGCCAGCAGTTACGGGAGAACCGGAAACACCATATATTTT. Residues: CASSYGRTGNTIYF.

This chain uses TRBV4-1 with TRBJ1-4; a possible D gene is TRBD1 (6 bases). This CDR3 comprises 16 residues. Per the germline V gene, CDR1 is MGHRA and CDR2 is YSYEKL. V gave up 4 bases and J gave up 3 bases, with 15 bases separating them. The chain's CDR3 is CASSPLEQGSNEKLFF. CDR3 DNA sequence: TGCGCCAGCAGCCCACTAGAACAGGGATCTAATGAAAAACTGTTTTTT.

The chain employs TRBV4-1 and TRBJ1-2; 7 nucleotides line up with TRBD1. This CDR3 has 15 amino acids. The trim removed 1 base at V and 4 bases at J, leaving 6 bases unmatched. Germline V gives CDR1 MGHRA, CDR2 YSYEKL. CDR3 sequence (DNA): TGCGCCAGCAGCCAAGCAGAGACAGGGTCCTATGGCTACACCTTC. This encodes CASSQAETGSYGYTF.

As regards this clone: This likely reflects a read error, since a far larger clone is one base away. The gene calls are TRBV7-2 and TRBJ2-7; perhaps TRBD1 as D (5 bases). The CDR3 totals 13 residues. Deletions cut 1 base from V and 1 base from J, with 5 bases between. Germline CDR1 SGHTA, CDR2 FQGNSA. The CDR3 here is CASSLDRSYEQYF. The CDR3 DNA reads as TGTGCCAGCAGCTTAGACAGGTCCTACGAGCAGTACTTC.

This clone was recorded once. The chain combines TRBV5-1 with TRBJ2-5; weak D call: TRBD1 (5 bases). V lost 3 bases to trimming and J lost 1 base, with 10 bases between them. CDR1 is SGHRS, CDR2 YFSETQ, per germline. The CDR3 spans 14 residues. DNA for the CDR3: TGCGCCAGCAGCTCCCCAGGGTTCCAAGAGACCCAGTACTTC. This gives the protein CASSSPGFQETQYF. Full variable domain (rest looked up from reference TRBV5-1 and TRBJ2-5): KAGVTQTPRYLIKTRGQQVTLSCSPISGHRSVSWYQQTPGQGLQFLFEYFSETQRNKGNFPGRFSGRQFSNSRSEMNVSTLELGDSALYLCASSSPGFQETQYFGPGTRLLVL.

V and J are TRBV11-1 and TRBJ1-2, with 11 nucleotides matching TRBD1. V dropped 1 base and J dropped 4; count of bases not matched to a gene: 8. Germline lookup yields CDR1 SGHAT and CDR2 FQDESV (reference sequence). The CDR3 loop spans 17 amino acids. The CDR3 sequence: CASSLGLGQGEFYGYTF. As DNA, the CDR3 is TGTGCCAGCAGCTTAGGGTTGGGACAGGGGGAATTCTATGGCTACACCTTC.

The J gene is TRBJ2-1, the V gene TRBV27, with TRBD2 matching 7 bases. The V segment lost 5 bases and the J segment 9 bases; nucleotides outside the gene matches: 7. Germline lookup yields CDR1 MNHEY and CDR2 SMNVEV (reference sequence). CDR3 length: 13 residues. The CDR3 sequence is CASSATSGGEQFF. The CDR3 bases are TGTGCCAGCAGTGCGACGTCGGGAGGTGAGCAGTTCTTC.

The chain combines TRBV5-1 with TRBJ2-1; TRBD2 matches 13 bases. Germline CDR1 reads SGHRS; CDR2 reads YFSETQ. Trimming removed 4 bases from V and 8 bases from J; junction bases left unmatched: 6. The CDR3 runs 15 residues. In DNA, the CDR3 is TGCGCCAGCAGCGGCGCCGGGACTAGCGGGGATGAGCAGTTCTTC. This encodes CASSGAGTSGDEQFF.

The rearrangement joins TRBV25-1 to TRBJ2-4; D possibly corresponds to TRBD2 (5 bases). In germline, CDR1 is MGHDK, CDR2 SYGVNS. There are 14 residues in the CDR3. V was shortened by 0 bases and J by 11 bases, with 14 bases between the two germline ends. CDR3 sequence: CASSEYGREIVQYF. DNA for the CDR3: TGTGCCAGCAGTGAATACGGTAGGGAGATAGTTCAGTACTTC.

This clone has a single count. The CDR3 bases are TGTGCCAGCAGCTTAGGATCGGGGACTTTCAATGAGCAGTTCTTC. It is translated as CASSLGSGTFNEQFF. This chain connects TRBV7-9 to TRBJ2-1; D might be TRBD2 (6 bases). CDR1 is SEHNR, CDR2 FQNEAQ, per germline (reference sequence). Trimming pared 1 base from V and 6 bases from J, leaving 13 bases between. The CDR3 has 15 residues.

The chain joins TRBV5-1 to TRBJ1-1, with D possibly matching TRBD1 (5 bases). Germline loops: CDR1 SGHRS, CDR2 YFSETQ. V shed 1 base and J shed 1 base, with 11 bases lying between them. The CDR3 contains 15 residues. The CDR3 DNA follows: TGCGCCAGCAGCTTGTCAGGGAGAGGGAACACTGAAGCTTTCTTT. Its protein is CASSLSGRGNTEAFF.

The rearrangement uses TRBV7-8 and TRBJ2-3; D unresolved. V was clipped by 5 bases and J by 6 bases, with 21 bases between them. The CDR3 covers 16 residues. Looked up from germline, CDR1 is SGHVS and CDR2 is FQNEAQ. In DNA form, the CDR3 reads TGTGCCAGCAGCCATAGACGGTACTCACGTGGGGATACGCAGTATTTT. Translation gives CASSHRRYSRGDTQYF.